This paragraph reports one TCR beta chain. Using immunoSEQ multiplex PCR, the repertoire was profiled, and TCRdb retains in-frame clones only, with some absent. Altogether roughly 45,000 clones are present, roughly 86% being singletons, with the ten largest covering approximately 1.9%. Germline V gives CDR1 MNHEY, CDR2 SVGAGI. The CDR3 sequence is 15 residues long. V was trimmed by 4 bases and J by 2 bases, leaving 12 bases between them. These data come from a study of OX40 agonist ivuxolimab in advanced cancers. Study information: Ivuxolimab was administered intravenously to patients at 0.01 to 10 mg/kg every 2 weeks. Enrollees could have had prior anti-PD-1, anti-PD-L1 or anti-CTLA-4 therapy, which more than 30% had received.

The sequencing here drew on CD4+ or CD8+ T cells sorted from blood, taken in a trial of the OX40 agonist ivuxolimab. The receptor comes from an adult with an advanced solid tumor such as melanoma, head and neck, liver or kidney cancer. The gene calls are TRBV6-5 and TRBJ2-1, with unresolved D. The DNA of the CDR3 is TGTGCCAGCAGTTTGGGGTATCAACCCTACAATGAGCAGTTCTTC. It encodes CASSLGYQPYNEQFF.